This T cell receptor beta chain is from a study of T cell responses to AZD1222 COVID-19 vaccine. Study-wide results and caveats: Close to half of all spike-specific TCRs reportedly target regions of the variants that are unmutated. The donor cohort was predominantly white British with a female majority, and clonal diversity may have been underestimated. Repertoires were collected only later (after the peak T cell response had occurred).

Assay: immunoSEQ multiplex PCR; the TCRdb copy retains only in-frame clones and omits some. The table shows approximately 88,000 clones, with just over 90% occurring only once. Germline V CDR1 and CDR2: WSHSY, SAAADI. V shed 2 bases, J shed 6 bases, and the junction held 0 bases outside the gene matches. The CDR3 sequence is 15 residues long. This clone is medium-sized. Its antigen remains unidentified. The clonotype was recovered from an adult in good health. The chain carries TRBV10-2 and TRBJ2-2, with 13 bases identical to TRBD2. The sample was peripheral blood, taken on day 0 of AZD1222 vaccination. This CDR3 reads CASSEGLAGAGELFF. The CDR3 DNA sequence: TGCGCCAGCAGTGAGGGACTAGCGGGAGCCGGGGAGCTGTTTTTT.